This T cell receptor (beta chain) is drawn from a study of CD8 T cells in ankylosing spondylitis. The study, taken as a whole, reports: A motif of fewer than ten highly homologous TCR beta variants was seen as apparently characteristic of ankylosing spondylitis blood.

MiXCR, run by TCRdb on the 5' RACE reads, gives a single entry per CDR3 protein. In the table there are some 800,000 distinct CDR3 sequences, 10% to 15% of which are singletons. Between the trimmed V and J ends, which lost 2 bases and 3 bases, there was a span of 10 bases. The CDR3 length is 14 residues. The germline V gene encodes CDR1 MNHEY and CDR2 SMNVEV (reference sequence). This clonotype was counted a few times. Its antigen remains unknown. This clonotype originated in a male donor with ankylosing spondylitis. This chain uses TRBV27 with TRBJ1-1; D is possibly TRBD1 (5 bases). Sequenced sample: blood, either unsorted or a sorted T cell fraction (not recorded which). This CDR3 reads CASSLDGGDTEAFF. DNA of the CDR3: TGTGCCAGCAGTTTAGATGGGGGGGACACTGAAGCTTTCTTT.